This is a list of T cell receptor beta chains from one sample in a study of patients and donors after allogeneic stem cell transplantation. TCRdb redid the calling of the RT-PCR reads with MiXCR, one entry per CDR3 protein. The data hold approximately 410,000 distinct CDR3 sequences, with 15% to 20% observed a single time. Sequencing used blood, either unsorted or a sorted T cell fraction (not recorded which). Receptors originate from a human donor who was either an allogeneic HSCT recipient or a stem cell or donor lymphocyte infusion donor (not recorded which). It is not recorded whose cells these are; they may come from a transplant donor. Each CDR3 is given with its conserved first and last residue. Fields, in order: V gene, D gene, clone size, J gene, CDR3 DNA, CDR3 protein. D genes are given only for firm matches. The listing skips clone size in some rows; elsewhere it reads once, few, many or a size class.

v_gene: TRBV5-1; d_gene: -; abundance: -; j_gene: TRBJ2-7; CDR3nt: TGCGCCAGCAGCTTGGCCTTTGCCGGAACCTACGAGCAGTACTTC; CDR3aa: CASSLAFAGTYEQYF
v_gene: TRBV12-3/TRBV12-4; d_gene: -; abundance: few; j_gene: TRBJ1-1; CDR3nt: TGTGCCAGCAGACTCAGACGGGGGATGAACACTGAAGCTTTCTTT; CDR3aa: CASRLRRGMNTEAFF
v_gene: TRBV11-2; d_gene: -; abundance: -; j_gene: TRBJ2-3; CDR3nt: TGTGCCAGCAGCTTAGGTGGACTCACCACAGATACGCAGTATTTT; CDR3aa: CASSLGGLTTDTQYF
v_gene: TRBV25-1; d_gene: TRBD1; abundance: few; j_gene: TRBJ2-7; CDR3nt: TGTGCCAGCAGTCAGGGGGCCTTTTACGAGCAGTACTTC; CDR3aa: CASSQGAFYEQYF
v_gene: TRBV5-1; d_gene: -; abundance: few; j_gene: TRBJ1-2; CDR3nt: TGCGCCAGCAGCCCCGGCACCGATTTCAACTATGGCTACACCTTC; CDR3aa: CASSPGTDFNYGYTF
v_gene: TRBV5-5; d_gene: -; abundance: few; j_gene: TRBJ1-4; CDR3nt: TGTGCCAGCAGCTTGGACACGCGTGCCCATGAAAAACTGTTTTTT; CDR3aa: CASSLDTRAHEKLFF
v_gene: TRBV4-1; d_gene: -; abundance: -; j_gene: TRBJ1-6; CDR3nt: TGCGCCAGCAGCCAAGAGGGCGGGGGCGGTGAATCACCCCTCCACTTT; CDR3aa: CASSQEGGGGESPLHF
v_gene: TRBV20-1; d_gene: -; abundance: -; j_gene: TRBJ2-7; CDR3nt: TGCAGTGCCCGCCCCCACGGGAGCTCCTACGAGCAGTACTTC; CDR3aa: CSARPHGSSYEQYF
v_gene: TRBV2; d_gene: -; abundance: few; j_gene: TRBJ1-1; CDR3nt: TGTGCCAGCAGTGTCGAAAACACTGAAGCTTTCTTT; CDR3aa: CASSVENTEAFF
v_gene: TRBV10-3; d_gene: TRBD2; abundance: -; j_gene: TRBJ2-1; CDR3nt: TGTGCCATCAGTTTTAGCGGGAGCAGCTCCAATGAGCAGTTCTTC; CDR3aa: CAISFSGSSSNEQFF
v_gene: TRBV7-8; d_gene: -; abundance: few; j_gene: TRBJ2-5; CDR3nt: TGTGCCAGCGGAATAGGGGTCGGAAAGACCCAGTACTTC; CDR3aa: CASGIGVGKTQYF
v_gene: TRBV11-1; d_gene: TRBD1; abundance: few; j_gene: TRBJ2-7; CDR3nt: TGTGCCAGCAGCTCCCATACCGGGACAGGGGGCTACGAGCAGTACTTC; CDR3aa: CASSSHTGTGGYEQYF
v_gene: TRBV5-1; d_gene: -; abundance: -; j_gene: TRBJ2-7; CDR3nt: TGCGCCAGCAGCGGGGGACTTTGGGATCAGTACTTC; CDR3aa: CASSGGLWDQYF
v_gene: TRBV20-1; d_gene: -; abundance: few; j_gene: TRBJ1-1; CDR3nt: TGCAGTGCTAGATACAGACTAAACACTGAAGCTTTCTTT; CDR3aa: CSARYRLNTEAFF
v_gene: TRBV9; d_gene: -; abundance: few; j_gene: TRBJ2-3; CDR3nt: TGTGCCAGCAGCGCCTCGGCCGATTATACGCAGTATTTT; CDR3aa: CASSASADYTQYF
v_gene: TRBV5-5; d_gene: TRBD1; abundance: few; j_gene: TRBJ1-4; CDR3nt: TGTGCCAGCAGCGACCCCGGGACAGCAAATGAAAAACTGTTTTTT; CDR3aa: CASSDPGTANEKLFF
v_gene: TRBV5-1; d_gene: -; abundance: few; j_gene: TRBJ2-2; CDR3nt: TGCGCCAGCAGCCCGACTTTAGGGGACGGGTGGGAGCTGTTTTTT; CDR3aa: CASSPTLGDGWELFF
v_gene: TRBV6-5; d_gene: -; abundance: few; j_gene: TRBJ2-1; CDR3nt: TGTGCCAGCAGTTACTCTGGCAGATACAATGAGCAGTTCTTC; CDR3aa: CASSYSGRYNEQFF
v_gene: TRBV6-5; d_gene: -; abundance: -; j_gene: TRBJ1-1; CDR3nt: TGTGCCAGCAGTTCCGAGGCAACGGGGAAGACTGAAGCTTTCTTT; CDR3aa: CASSSEATGKTEAFF
v_gene: TRBV30; d_gene: TRBD2; abundance: -; j_gene: TRBJ2-3; CDR3nt: TGTGCCTGGAGTGTAGGGCGTAGACTAGCGGGGCAGGCGCAGTATTTT; CDR3aa: CAWSVGRRLAGQAQYF
v_gene: TRBV2; d_gene: TRBD2; abundance: few; j_gene: TRBJ2-5; CDR3nt: TGTGCCAGCACCGGCGGGGGAGAGACCCAGTACTTC; CDR3aa: CASTGGGETQYF
v_gene: TRBV5-1; d_gene: TRBD1; abundance: many; j_gene: TRBJ2-5; CDR3nt: TGCGCCAGCAGCGGGGGACAGGGTAAAGAGACCCAGTACTTC; CDR3aa: CASSGGQGKETQYF
v_gene: TRBV6-5; d_gene: -; abundance: few; j_gene: TRBJ1-2; CDR3nt: TGTGCCAGCAGTTCCGGGACTCCCTCGGGGTATGGCTACACCTTC; CDR3aa: CASSSGTPSGYGYTF
v_gene: TRBV4-1; d_gene: TRBD2; abundance: -; j_gene: TRBJ2-3; CDR3nt: TGCGCCAGCAGCCTTCCGCTCGGACTAGCGGGCACAGATACGCAGTATTTT; CDR3aa: CASSLPLGLAGTDTQYF
v_gene: TRBV6-5; d_gene: -; abundance: few; j_gene: TRBJ2-7; CDR3nt: TGTGCCAGCAGTTACTCGTCGCGGGACTACGAGCAGTACTTC; CDR3aa: CASSYSSRDYEQYF
v_gene: TRBV24-1; d_gene: TRBD2; abundance: few; j_gene: TRBJ2-7; CDR3nt: TGTGCCACCAGTGATCCGACTAGCGGGAAAGGTGAGCAGTACTTC; CDR3aa: CATSDPTSGKGEQYF
v_gene: TRBV4-2; d_gene: -; abundance: few; j_gene: TRBJ2-1; CDR3nt: TGTGCCAGCAGCCGCCTGCAGCTCCCACCGGGCGAGCAGTTCTTC; CDR3aa: CASSRLQLPPGEQFF
v_gene: TRBV4-1; d_gene: -; abundance: -; j_gene: TRBJ1-2; CDR3nt: TGCGCCAGCAGCCAAGATCGGGTTAAAGGAGGCTACACCTTC; CDR3aa: CASSQDRVKGGYTF
v_gene: TRBV20-1; d_gene: -; abundance: few; j_gene: TRBJ1-3; CDR3nt: TGCAGTGCCATCCCGGGGCAGAGCTCTGGAAACACCATATATTTT; CDR3aa: CSAIPGQSSGNTIYF
v_gene: TRBV11-1; d_gene: -; abundance: -; j_gene: TRBJ1-1; CDR3nt: TGTGCCAGCAGAATCGCTAGAAACACTGAAGCTTTCTTT; CDR3aa: CASRIARNTEAFF
v_gene: TRBV6-5; d_gene: -; abundance: few; j_gene: TRBJ2-7; CDR3nt: TGTGCCAGCAGTTATCTTCGGGACTCCTACGAGCAGTACTTC; CDR3aa: CASSYLRDSYEQYF
v_gene: TRBV4-1; d_gene: TRBD1; abundance: few; j_gene: TRBJ1-2; CDR3nt: TGCGCCAGCAGCCAAGTAACGGGACAGCCTAACTATGGCTACACCTTC; CDR3aa: CASSQVTGQPNYGYTF
v_gene: TRBV4-2; d_gene: -; abundance: -; j_gene: TRBJ2-4; CDR3nt: TGTGCCAGCAGCCAAGAAGGCTCGGTGGGCAAAAACATTCAGTACTTC; CDR3aa: CASSQEGSVGKNIQYF
v_gene: TRBV27; d_gene: -; abundance: -; j_gene: TRBJ2-7; CDR3nt: TGTGCCAGCAGTTCCCCCTTATACGAGCAGTACTTC; CDR3aa: CASSSPLYEQYF
v_gene: TRBV5-6; d_gene: -; abundance: few; j_gene: TRBJ2-7; CDR3nt: TGTGCCAGCAGCTTGGAGGCCCTAGGGGGCTACGAGCAGTACTTC; CDR3aa: CASSLEALGGYEQYF
v_gene: TRBV5-6; d_gene: TRBD1; abundance: once; j_gene: TRBJ1-3; CDR3nt: TGTGCCAGCAGCTACGGACAGGGCTCTGGAAACACCATATATTTT; CDR3aa: CASSYGQGSGNTIYF
v_gene: TRBV24-1; d_gene: TRBD1; abundance: -; j_gene: TRBJ2-6; CDR3nt: TGTGCCACCCCCCCTGGGACAGACCACCCCTCTGGGGCCAACGTCCTGACTTTC; CDR3aa: CATPPGTDHPSGANVLTF
v_gene: TRBV12-3/TRBV12-4; d_gene: TRBD1; abundance: few; j_gene: TRBJ1-1; CDR3nt: TGTGCCAGCAGCCCGAGGGGGCACACTGAAGCTTTCTTT; CDR3aa: CASSPRGHTEAFF
v_gene: TRBV11-3; d_gene: TRBD2; abundance: few; j_gene: TRBJ2-1; CDR3nt: TGTGCCAGCAGCTTAGTGGTGTGGCGGGAGTCCTACAATGAGCAGTTCTTC; CDR3aa: CASSLVVWRESYNEQFF
v_gene: TRBV7-3; d_gene: TRBD1; abundance: -; j_gene: TRBJ2-2; CDR3nt: TGTGCCAGCAGCCCCCAGGTCACAGGGGGCACCGGGGAGCTGTTTTTT; CDR3aa: CASSPQVTGGTGELFF
v_gene: TRBV6-4; d_gene: -; abundance: -; j_gene: TRBJ2-1; CDR3nt: TGTGCCAGCAGTGACTCGTGGGGGAGCTCCTACAATGAGCAGTTCTTC; CDR3aa: CASSDSWGSSYNEQFF
v_gene: TRBV27; d_gene: TRBD1; abundance: few; j_gene: TRBJ2-2; CDR3nt: TGTGCCAGCAGTGTGCGACAGGGGAGGAGCACCGGGGAGCTGTTTTTT; CDR3aa: CASSVRQGRSTGELFF
v_gene: TRBV19; d_gene: -; abundance: few; j_gene: TRBJ2-5; CDR3nt: TGTGCCACATCCCCTGCTAGCAGACAAGAGACCCAGTACTTC; CDR3aa: CATSPASRQETQYF
v_gene: TRBV12-3/TRBV12-4; d_gene: -; abundance: many; j_gene: TRBJ1-5; CDR3nt: TGTGCCAGCAGTTCTCGGGATACTCAGCCCCAGCATTTT; CDR3aa: CASSSRDTQPQHF
v_gene: TRBV7-2; d_gene: -; abundance: many; j_gene: TRBJ2-2; CDR3nt: TGTGCCAGCAGCTTAGCCCGGGCAGGGTTCATCGGGGAGCTGTTTTTT; CDR3aa: CASSLARAGFIGELFF
v_gene: TRBV12-3/TRBV12-4; d_gene: -; abundance: many; j_gene: TRBJ2-1; CDR3nt: TGTGCCAGCAGTTCCGCAAGGGCCCCATACAATGAGCAGTTCTTC; CDR3aa: CASSSARAPYNEQFF
v_gene: TRBV7-9; d_gene: TRBD2; abundance: -; j_gene: TRBJ2-2; CDR3nt: TGTGCCGGGAGGGCGGGAGCGAACACCGGGGAGCTGTTTTTT; CDR3aa: CAGRAGANTGELFF
v_gene: TRBV28; d_gene: -; abundance: few; j_gene: TRBJ1-5; CDR3nt: TGTGCCAGCAGGCTAAAGGGGGTACAGGCCCCTCAGCCCCAGCATTTT; CDR3aa: CASRLKGVQAPQPQHF
v_gene: TRBV5-6; d_gene: -; abundance: few; j_gene: TRBJ2-3; CDR3nt: TGTGCCAGCATCCCGATGCGGGCAAGCCCTACAGATACGCAGTATTTT; CDR3aa: CASIPMRASPTDTQYF
v_gene: TRBV5-1; d_gene: -; abundance: few; j_gene: TRBJ1-5; CDR3nt: TGCGCCAGCAGCTTGGGTGGGGGGGAGCCCCAGCATTTT; CDR3aa: CASSLGGGEPQHF
v_gene: TRBV12-3/TRBV12-4; d_gene: -; abundance: many; j_gene: TRBJ2-5; CDR3nt: TGCGCCAGCAGCTTGGCAGGGGCCCAAGAGACCCAGTACTTC; CDR3aa: CASSLAGAQETQYF
v_gene: TRBV19; d_gene: TRBD1; abundance: -; j_gene: TRBJ1-5; CDR3nt: TGTGCCAGTAGTGCAGGGGGATCGAGCAATCAGCCCCAGCATTTT; CDR3aa: CASSAGGSSNQPQHF
v_gene: TRBV5-1; d_gene: -; abundance: few; j_gene: TRBJ1-5; CDR3nt: TGCGCCAGCAGCTTGGACTGGGGCAATCAGCCCCAGCATTTT; CDR3aa: CASSLDWGNQPQHF
v_gene: TRBV7-2; d_gene: -; abundance: -; j_gene: TRBJ2-7; CDR3nt: TGTGCCAGCAGTGACTTGGACAGTCCCTACGAGCAGTACTTC; CDR3aa: CASSDLDSPYEQYF
v_gene: TRBV24-1; d_gene: -; abundance: -; j_gene: TRBJ1-5; CDR3nt: TGTGCCACCAGTGATCAGGATAGCAATCAGCCCCAGCATTTT; CDR3aa: CATSDQDSNQPQHF
v_gene: TRBV12-3/TRBV12-4; d_gene: -; abundance: many; j_gene: TRBJ2-5; CDR3nt: TGTGCCAGCAGTCCCCGGGACCCGGGCAGGGAGACCCAGTACTTC; CDR3aa: CASSPRDPGRETQYF
v_gene: TRBV7-2; d_gene: -; abundance: -; j_gene: TRBJ1-1; CDR3nt: TGTGCCAGCAGCTTAGAATTCGCAGGGTGGAGCACTGAAGCTTTCTTT; CDR3aa: CASSLEFAGWSTEAFF